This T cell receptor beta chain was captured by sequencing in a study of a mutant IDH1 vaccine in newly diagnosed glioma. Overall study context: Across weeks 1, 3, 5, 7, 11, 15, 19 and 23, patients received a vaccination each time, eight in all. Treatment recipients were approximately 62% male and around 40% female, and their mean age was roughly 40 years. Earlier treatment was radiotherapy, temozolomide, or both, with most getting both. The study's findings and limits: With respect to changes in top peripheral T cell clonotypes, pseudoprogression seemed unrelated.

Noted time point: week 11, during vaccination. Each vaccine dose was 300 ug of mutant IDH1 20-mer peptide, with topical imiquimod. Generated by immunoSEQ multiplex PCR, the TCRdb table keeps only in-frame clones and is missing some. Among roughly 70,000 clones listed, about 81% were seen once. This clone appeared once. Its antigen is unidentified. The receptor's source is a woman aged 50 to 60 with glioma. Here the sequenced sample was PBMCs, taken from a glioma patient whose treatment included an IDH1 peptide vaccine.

The CDR3 DNA sequence: TGTGCCAGTAGTAAGGGCACCTTTAATGAAAAACTGTTTTTT. Amino acid sequence: CASSKGTFNEKLFF. The V call is TRBV19, the J call TRBJ1-4, with no clear D. There are 14 residues in the CDR3. V was clipped by 4 bases and J by 4 bases, with 10 bases between them. CDR1 is LNHDA, CDR2 SQIVND, per germline (reference sequence).